This T cell receptor beta chain was identified in a study of CD8+CD57+ T cells in acquired aplastic anemia. At the level of the study: Sorted cells (CD4+ and CD8+) yielded DNA amounts that averaged about 3.1 ug. Overall study results and limits: Fewer than 30 CD8+ CDR3 sequences were shared between patients and controls. No significant difference in CD8+ Simpson's diversity was found between patients and controls.

This clonotype was picked up many times. The antigen remains unidentified. The template for TCR beta VDJ and CDR3 sequence profiling was genomic DNA. TCRdb fed the reads into MiXCR, producing one record per CDR3 protein. This sample carries approximately 220,000 distinct CDR3 sequences, 40% to 60% of them seen once, and the ten largest clones take around 20%. For sequencing, patients were chosen who had shown expansion of CD8+CD57+ cells by flow cytometry. The cohort consisted entirely of patients having severe acquired aplastic anemia. The CDR3 is made up of 15 amino acids. Germline-derived CDR1 and CDR2 are SGDLS and YYNGEE. Trimming stripped 4 bases from V and 3 bases from J, with 16 bases between.

What was sequenced was sorted CD4+, CD8+, or CD8+CD57+ T cells (not recorded which) from PBMCs. The sequence came from a human donor with aplastic anemia. The chain joins TRBV9 to TRBJ1-1; D gene unclear. The CDR3: CASSFLTPGDTEAFF. CDR3 sequence (DNA): TGTGCCAGCAGCTTCCTAACACCGGGCGACACTGAAGCTTTCTTT.